Listed here is a single T cell receptor beta chain. This sample's treatment: about 20 received Ad26.COV2.S at low or high dose, single or two shots; several received placebo; per-sample allocation not given. Vaccine and placebo recipients were sampled on day 63 after the first injection. What was given as vaccine was an Ad26 vector encoding Wuhan-strain SARS-CoV-2 spike. This sample was taken from a study of Ad26.COV2.S vaccination and SARS-CoV-2 variants. This CDR3 is built from 16 residues. Germline trimming cut 6 bases from V and 5 bases from J; bases unmatched to any gene: 10. The germline V gene encodes CDR1 SNHLY and CDR2 FYNNEI. Profiled with immunoSEQ multiplex PCR; TCRdb holds only in-frame clones, not every one. The profile shows about 440,000 clones, around 90% of them singletons.

The chain couples TRBV2 to TRBJ2-2; 9 bases match TRBD2. This clonotype originated in a person aged 18-60 years who received the Ad26.COV2.S COVID-19 vaccine or a placebo. The sequencing used peripheral blood, collected in a trial of Ad26.COV2.S vaccine versus placebo. The CDR3 here is CASRSAGTSRTGELFF. DNA for the CDR3: TGTGCCAGCAGGTCCGCCGGGACTAGCAGAACCGGGGAGCTGTTTTTT. Filled out from reference TRBV2 and TRBJ2-2, the complete variable domain reads EPEVTQTPSHQVTQMGQEVILRCVPISNHLYFYWYRQILGQKVEFLVSFYNNEISEKSEIFDDQFSVERPDGSNFTLKIRSTKLEDSAMYFCASRSAGTSRTGELFFGEGSRLTVL.